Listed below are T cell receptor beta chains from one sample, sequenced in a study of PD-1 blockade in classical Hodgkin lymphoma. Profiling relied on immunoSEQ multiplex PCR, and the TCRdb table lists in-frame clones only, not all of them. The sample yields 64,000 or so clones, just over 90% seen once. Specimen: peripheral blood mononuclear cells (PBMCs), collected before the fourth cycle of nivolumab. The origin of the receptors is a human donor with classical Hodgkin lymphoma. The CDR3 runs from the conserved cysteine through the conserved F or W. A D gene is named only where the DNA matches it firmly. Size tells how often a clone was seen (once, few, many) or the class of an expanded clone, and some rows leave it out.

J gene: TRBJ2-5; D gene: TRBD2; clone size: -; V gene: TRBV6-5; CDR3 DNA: TGTGCCAGCAGTTACGCTAGCGGAGAGACCCAGTACTTC; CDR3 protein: CASSYASGETQYF
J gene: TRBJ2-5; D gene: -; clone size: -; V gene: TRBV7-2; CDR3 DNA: TGTGCCAGCAGCTTGGGGGTGACCCAGTACTTC; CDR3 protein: CASSLGVTQYF
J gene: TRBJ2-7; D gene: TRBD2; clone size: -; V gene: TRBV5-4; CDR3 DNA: TGTGCCAGCAGCCCCGTAGCGGGAGGGCCAGGGGAGCAGTACTTC; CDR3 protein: CASSPVAGGPGEQYF
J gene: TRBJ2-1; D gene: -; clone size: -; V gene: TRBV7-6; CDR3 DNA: TGTGCCAGCAGCCATTTAGCGGCCTACAATGAGCAGTTCTTC; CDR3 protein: CASSHLAAYNEQFF
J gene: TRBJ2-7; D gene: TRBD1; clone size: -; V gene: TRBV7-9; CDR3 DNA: TGTGCCAGCAGCGGAGGGACAGGGGGCGGCTCCTACGAGCAGTACTTC; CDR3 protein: CASSGGTGGGSYEQYF
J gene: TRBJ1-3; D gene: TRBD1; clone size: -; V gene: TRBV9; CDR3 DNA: TGTGCCAGCAGCCCCACGGGACAGGGAAACACCATATATTTT; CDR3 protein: CASSPTGQGNTIYF
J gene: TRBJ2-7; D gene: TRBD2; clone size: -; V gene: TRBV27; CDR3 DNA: TGTGCCAGCAGTTTAGGGACTAGCGGCTACGAGCAGTACTTC; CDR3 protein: CASSLGTSGYEQYF
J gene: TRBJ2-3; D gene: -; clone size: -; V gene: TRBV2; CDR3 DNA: TGTGCCAGCAGTGATTTGGTAGCGGAGACTAGCACAGATACGCAGTATTTT; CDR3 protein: CASSDLVAETSTDTQYF
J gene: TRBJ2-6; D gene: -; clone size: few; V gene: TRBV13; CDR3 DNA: TGTGCCAGCAGCTCGGACAAGTTCTCTGGGGCCAACGTCCTGACTTTC; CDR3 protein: CASSSDKFSGANVLTF
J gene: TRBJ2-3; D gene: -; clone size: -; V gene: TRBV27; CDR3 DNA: TGTGCCAGCAGTTTATTGGGGAAGTCAGATACGCAGTATTTT; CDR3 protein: CASSLLGKSDTQYF
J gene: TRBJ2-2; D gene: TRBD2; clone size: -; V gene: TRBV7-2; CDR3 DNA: TGTGCCAGCAGCTTAGTTAGCGGGAGTTTGTACGGGGAGCTGTTTTTT; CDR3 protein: CASSLVSGSLYGELFF
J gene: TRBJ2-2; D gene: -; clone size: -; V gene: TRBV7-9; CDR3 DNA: TGTGCCAGCTCCAATACAGGGAACACCGGGGAGCTGTTTTTT; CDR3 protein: CASSNTGNTGELFF
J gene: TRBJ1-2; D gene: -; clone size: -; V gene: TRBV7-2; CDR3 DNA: TGTGCCAGCAGCCCTGGAACGGCTAACTATGGCTACACCTTC; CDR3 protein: CASSPGTANYGYTF
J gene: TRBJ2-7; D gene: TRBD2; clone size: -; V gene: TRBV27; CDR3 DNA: TGTGCCAGCAGTCGACCGGGACTAGCGGGAGACTACGAGCAGTACTTC; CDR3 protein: CASSRPGLAGDYEQYF
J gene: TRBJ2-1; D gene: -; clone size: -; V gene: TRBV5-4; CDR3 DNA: TGTGCCAGCAGCCCGGACGCGAGCTCCTACAATGAGCAGTTCTTC; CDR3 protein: CASSPDASSYNEQFF
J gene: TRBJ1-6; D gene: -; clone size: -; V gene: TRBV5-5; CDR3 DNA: TGTGCCAGCAGCAGCACAGGGTTGAGCTCCTATAATTCACCCCTCCACTTT; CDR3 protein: CASSSTGLSSYNSPLHF
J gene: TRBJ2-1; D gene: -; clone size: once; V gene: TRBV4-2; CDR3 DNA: TGTGCCAGCAGCCAAGAGGGAGAAGGGGGTGGGAGTGAGCAGTTCTTC; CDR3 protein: CASSQEGEGGGSEQFF
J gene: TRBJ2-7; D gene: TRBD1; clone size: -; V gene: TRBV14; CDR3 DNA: TGTGCCAGCAGCCGGACAGGGTCGCCCTACGAGCAGTACTTC; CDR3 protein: CASSRTGSPYEQYF
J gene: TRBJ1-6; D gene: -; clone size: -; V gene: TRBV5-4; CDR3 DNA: TGTGCCAGCAGCTTCCCGGGTTCACCCCTCCACTTT; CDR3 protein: CASSFPGSPLHF
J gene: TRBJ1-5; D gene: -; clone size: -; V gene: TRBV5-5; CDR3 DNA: TGTGCCAGCAGCCCGTGGGGCGGAATTGGGCAGCCCCAGCATTTT; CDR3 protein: CASSPWGGIGQPQHF
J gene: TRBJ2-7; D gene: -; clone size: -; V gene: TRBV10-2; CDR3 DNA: TGCGCCAGCAGTGACAATAAGGGCGGGAACGAGCAGTACTTC; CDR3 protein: CASSDNKGGNEQYF
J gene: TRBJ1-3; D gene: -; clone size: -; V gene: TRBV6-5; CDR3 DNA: TGTGCCAGCAGTTACTCGGGGGGGATTGGAAACACCATATATTTT; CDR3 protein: CASSYSGGIGNTIYF
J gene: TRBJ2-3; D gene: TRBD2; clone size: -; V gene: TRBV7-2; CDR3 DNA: TGTGCCAGCAGCGTACTAGCGGGCGTGGGAGATACGCAGTATTTT; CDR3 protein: CASSVLAGVGDTQYF
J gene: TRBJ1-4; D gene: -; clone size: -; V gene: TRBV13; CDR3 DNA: TGTGCCAGCAGCTTGGACCGATTAGGGGAAAAACTGTTTTTT; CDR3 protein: CASSLDRLGEKLFF
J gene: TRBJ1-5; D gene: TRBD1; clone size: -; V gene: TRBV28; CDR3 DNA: TGTGCCAGTTGGACAGGGGGCGCGACTAAGCCCCAGCATTTT; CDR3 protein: CASWTGGATKPQHF
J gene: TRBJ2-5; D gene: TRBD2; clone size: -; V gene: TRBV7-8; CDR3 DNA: TGTGCCAGCAGCGTTGGGACTAGCGGGAGGGACGTCCGGGAGACCCAGTACTTC; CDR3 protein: CASSVGTSGRDVRETQYF
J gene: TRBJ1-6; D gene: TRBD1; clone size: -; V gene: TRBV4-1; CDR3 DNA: TGCGCCAGCAGCCAAGGGACAGGGGTTTCACCCCTCCACTTT; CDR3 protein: CASSQGTGVSPLHF
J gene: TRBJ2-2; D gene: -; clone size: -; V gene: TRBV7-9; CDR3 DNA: TGTGCCAGCAGCTTAGTTTTCTCAGGAACCGGGGAGCTGTTTTTT; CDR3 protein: CASSLVFSGTGELFF
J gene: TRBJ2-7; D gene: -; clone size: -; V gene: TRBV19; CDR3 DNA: TGTGCCAGTAGTATCGGTGGGACGGGCTACGAGCAGTACTTC; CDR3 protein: CASSIGGTGYEQYF
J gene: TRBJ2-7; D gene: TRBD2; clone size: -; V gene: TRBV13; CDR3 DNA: TGTGCCAGCAGCTCCTCGACTAGCGAGACCTACGAGCAGTACTTC; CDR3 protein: CASSSSTSETYEQYF
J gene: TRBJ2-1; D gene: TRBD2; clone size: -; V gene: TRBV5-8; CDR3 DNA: TGTGCCAGCAGCTTGCGGGGGGGTCATTACAATGAGCAGTTCTTC; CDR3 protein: CASSLRGGHYNEQFF